One TCR beta chain is described in this entry. Its target is not known. The data were taken from a study of blood T cells in healthy people across ages. Study outcomes and limitations: Since the PBMCs were unsorted, naive and antigen-experienced cells could not be conclusively compared.

The CDR3 spans 15 residues. V lost 5 bases to trimming and J lost 0 bases, with 12 bases between them. Germline CDR1 reads SEHNR; CDR2 reads FQNEAQ (reference sequence). Sample-barcoded 5' priming and a J-beta primer mix drove a second PCR of roughly 6 to 12 cycles. TCRdb re-called the 5' RACE reads through MiXCR, storing one row per CDR3 protein. The sample yields hundreds of thousands of distinct CDR3 sequences, 58% seen once. The origin of this receptor is a man aged 25 to 45 in good health. The V and J genes are TRBV7-9 and TRBJ2-3; D gene uncertain. The sample consisted of blood. The CDR3 here is CASSPAMYSTDTQYF. The CDR3 coding sequence is TGTGCCAGCAGCCCCGCTATGTATAGCACAGATACGCAGTATTTT.